This T cell receptor beta chain was retrieved from a study of blood T cell repertoires in COVID-19. Overall study: Samples taken during acute and convalescent COVID-19 were collected in the United States, Italy and Spain. T cells, B-cell-depleted T cells, or PBMCs supplied cDNA or gDNA.

This clone turned up a few times. From germline, CDR1 is GTSNPN and CDR2 SVGIG (reference sequence). The ends lost 5 bases at V and 5 bases at J; junction bases unmatched: 7. The CDR3 extends over 13 amino acids. Methods used by the authors: Estimates of nucleated cell counts were drawn from the amplification of reference gene primers. Profiling relied on immunoSEQ multiplex PCR, and the TCRdb table lists in-frame clones only, not all of them. D and trimming were read from the DNA, whereas the V and J calls and clone size are those reported in that table. The table includes 70,000 or so clones, over 70% detected once.

This receptor was obtained from a man between 60 and 75 years old with acute or convalescent COVID-19. This chain connects TRBV30 to TRBJ2-5, with TRBD2 matching 8 bases. The sample consisted of peripheral blood. This CDR3 is CAWCGGTWETQYF. In DNA, the CDR3 is TGTGCCTGGTGCGGGGGGACGTGGGAGACCCAGTACTTC.